A single sample is the source of the 3 T cell receptor beta chains below, sequenced in a study of OX40 agonist ivuxolimab in advanced cancers. The data were produced by immunoSEQ multiplex PCR, yet TCRdb's version contains in-frame clones alone and is incomplete. The sample contains roughly 70,000 clones, around 90% of which appear only once. Sequenced material: CD4+ or CD8+ T cells sorted from blood, taken in a trial of the OX40 agonist ivuxolimab. These receptors all stem from an adult with an advanced solid tumor such as melanoma, head and neck, liver or kidney cancer.

This sequence joins TRBV19 and TRBJ2-1; TRBD2 aligns across 9 bases. V trimming: 5 bases; J trimming: 6 bases; junction bases outside the gene matches: 2. From germline, CDR1 is LNHDA and CDR2 SQIVND (reference sequence). This CDR3 region has 13 residues. The CDR3 is CASSQTSGNEQFF. DNA for the CDR3: TGTGCCAGTAGTCAGACTAGCGGCAATGAGCAGTTCTTC.

The chain uses TRBV5-1 and TRBJ2-2, with a weak D call TRBD2 (6 bases). The CDR3 totals 15 residues. V was clipped by 0 bases and J by 5 bases, with 11 bases between them. CDR1 is SGHRS, CDR2 YFSETQ, per germline. The CDR3 sequence is CASSLDREITGELFF. The CDR3 bases are TGCGCCAGCAGCTTGGATCGGGAGATAACCGGGGAGCTGTTTTTT.

This rearrangement joins TRBV4-1 to TRBJ2-1, with TRBD2 matching over 13 bases. This CDR3 spans 17 amino acids. J lost 5 bases, V lost 4 bases, and 8 bases had no gene match. In germline, CDR1 is MGHRA, CDR2 YSYEKL. CDR3 sequence (DNA): TGCGCCAGCAGCCTGGGACTAGCGGGACGTCTCGACAATGAGCAGTTCTTC. This codes for CASSLGLAGRLDNEQFF.